These 23 T cell receptor beta chains share one sample of origin, sequenced in a study of cytomegalovirus exposure and HLA in healthy donors. A multiplex PCR was run with 60 Vbeta primers and 13 Jbeta primers. The assay was immunoSEQ multiplex PCR, and TCRdb's table has in-frame clones only and misses some. The sample has approximately 150,000 clones, and its top ten clones hold about 1.4%. Sequencing was done on a sample of PBMCs. All receptors come from a woman aged 40 to 49 in good health and CMV-seronegative.

The gene calls are TRBV5-1 and TRBJ1-2, with 11 bases lining up with TRBD1. The germline CDR1 and CDR2 sequences are SGHRS and YFSETQ. The CDR3 consists of 16 residues. V trimming: 3 bases; J trimming: 9 bases; junction bases outside the gene matches: 13. The CDR3 protein is CASSSGTGGLSGSYTF. CDR3 nucleotide sequence: TGCGCCAGCAGCTCGGGGACAGGGGGGTTAAGTGGAAGCTACACCTTC.

The V and J genes are TRBV2 and TRBJ1-1, with D possibly being TRBD1 (5 bases). CDR1 is SNHLY and CDR2 is FYNNEI in the germline V gene. Trimming removed 7 bases from V and 4 bases from J, with 16 bases in between. The CDR3 contains 14 residues. CDR3 protein: CASTSEAGFTEAFF. CDR3 DNA sequence: TGTGCCAGCACCTCGGAAGCAGGGTTCACTGAAGCTTTCTTT.

The chain joins TRBV2 to TRBJ2-5; 14 positions agree with TRBD2. The V segment lost 6 bases and the J segment 5 bases; nucleotides outside the gene matches: 5. The CDR3 length is 15 residues. The germline CDR1 and CDR2 sequences are SNHLY and FYNNEI. Here the CDR3 reads CASSPTSGGAETQYF. The DNA for the CDR3 is TGTGCCAGCAGCCCGACTAGCGGGGGGGCGGAGACCCAGTACTTC. Based on the CDR3 plus reference TRBV2 and TRBJ2-5, the full variable domain is EPEVTQTPSHQVTQMGQEVILRCVPISNHLYFYWYRQILGQKVEFLVSFYNNEISEKSEIFDDQFSVERPDGSNFTLKIRSTKLEDSAMYFCASSPTSGGAETQYFGPGTRLLVL.

The chain employs TRBV2 and TRBJ2-7; TRBD1 aligns across 7 bases. The CDR3 spans 13 residues. Germline lookup yields CDR1 SNHLY and CDR2 FYNNEI. Here the CDR3 reads CTNKAGGSYEQYF. CDR3 sequence (DNA): TGTACGAATAAGGCAGGGGGCTCCTACGAGCAGTACTTC. The full variable domain, in which reference TRBV2 and TRBJ2-7 provide the parts outside the CDR3, is EPEVTQTPSHQVTQMGQEVILRCVPISNHLYFYWYRQILGQKVEFLVSFYNNEISEKSEIFDDQFSVERPDGSNFTLKIRSTKLEDSAMYFCTNKAGGSYEQYFGPGTRLTVT.

The chain uses TRBV5-8 and TRBJ1-5, with TRBD1 identical over 10 bases. The CDR3 is 14 amino acids. Germline V gene sequence: CDR1 SGHTS, CDR2 YDEGEE. Unmatched junction bases numbered 4, after V lost 4 bases and J lost 6 bases. The CDR3 DNA follows: TGTGCCAGCAGCCCCGGACAGGGGGGTCAGCCCCAGCATTTT. Translated, it gives CASSPGQGGQPQHF.

The chain is built from TRBV18 and TRBJ1-1, with a tentative D call TRBD1 (6 bases). The V gene's germline CDR1 is KGHSH and CDR2 LQKENI. The V and J ends lost 5 bases and 4 bases respectively, with 14 bases between them. The CDR3 is made up of 14 amino acids. The CDR3 region is CASSEGVGGTEAFF. Written as DNA, the CDR3 is TGTGCCAGCTCAGAGGGGGTTGGGGGCACTGAAGCTTTCTTT.

Here the CDR3 DNA reads TGCGCCAGCAGCCAGGACAGGGTGTCGAACACTGAAGCTTTCTTT. It encodes CASSQDRVSNTEAFF. The chain uses TRBV4-3 and TRBJ1-1; 8 bases line up with TRBD1. Trimming took 3 bases from V and 1 from J; bases not matched to a gene: 4. The germline V gene has CDR1 LGHNA and CDR2 YSLEER. The CDR3 consists of 15 residues.

The chain uses TRBV6-6 and TRBJ2-4; 7 bases line up with TRBD2. This CDR3 comprises 13 residues. Trimming at V came to 11 bases and at J to 5 bases, leaving 9 bases not matched to a gene. The germline V gene has CDR1 MNHNY and CDR2 SVGAGI (reference sequence). In DNA form, the CDR3 reads TGTGCCCATGGGCGGGGGATGGAAAACATTCAGTACTTC. It codes for CAHGRGMENIQYF.

The chain links TRBV14 to TRBJ2-5; maybe TRBD2 (7 bases). In germline, CDR1 is SGHDN, CDR2 FVKESK. V shed 3 bases and J shed 4 bases, with 12 bases lying between them. The CDR3 runs to 14 residues. In DNA, the CDR3 is TGTGCCAGCAGCCAGTCGGGGGGCCGAGAGACCCAGTACTTC. As protein: CASSQSGGRETQYF.

The chain couples TRBV4-3 to TRBJ2-3, with 10 nucleotides matching TRBD2. The CDR3 sequence is 16 residues long. The junction had 5 bases not matched to a gene; V was cut back by 0 bases and J by 5 bases. Looked up from germline, CDR1 is LGHNA and CDR2 is YSLEER. CDR3 DNA: TGCGCCAGCAGCCAAGAAGTAGCGGGGGGCCTAGATACGCAGTATTTT. This gives the protein CASSQEVAGGLDTQYF.

The chain joins TRBV27 to TRBJ2-4; 7 bases line up with TRBD2. This CDR3 spans 13 amino acids. Germline V gives CDR1 MNHEY, CDR2 SMNVEV (reference sequence). V was pared by 8 bases and J by 4 bases, with 5 bases of the junction left unmatched. DNA for the CDR3: TGTGCCAGCGCCCCCGGGGGGAAAAACATTCAGTACTTC. This gives the protein CASAPGGKNIQYF.

The CDR3 DNA sequence: TGTGCCAGCAGCAGAGAGACAGGGGCGGGAATAAGAGCTTTCTTT. Translation: CASSRETGAGIRAFF. The chain has TRBV7-9 and TRBJ1-1; 8 bases line up with TRBD1. Germline V lookup: CDR1 SEHNR, CDR2 FQNEAQ (reference sequence). The V and J ends lost 5 bases and 10 bases, in that order; junction bases with no gene match: 15. The length of the CDR3 is 15 residues.

The chain is built from TRBV28 and TRBJ2-7; TRBD2 might be the D (5 bases). This CDR3 region has 13 residues. The germline CDR1 and CDR2 sequences are MDHEN and SYDVKM. The germline V and J ends were trimmed by 2 bases and 7 bases, with 12 bases remaining between them. The CDR3 is CASSLIQTGEQYF. The CDR3 nucleotides read TGTGCCAGCAGTTTAATACAGACGGGAGAGCAGTACTTC.

The chain employs TRBV5-1 and TRBJ2-7; 7 bases map to TRBD1. Per the germline V gene, CDR1 is SGHRS and CDR2 is YFSETQ. The CDR3 length is 13 residues. Unmatched junction bases numbered 7, after V lost 5 bases and J lost 5 bases. CDR3 loop: CASSITTGDEQYV. In DNA form, the CDR3 reads TGCGCCAGCAGTATCACAACAGGGGACGAGCAGTACGTC.

The chain carries TRBV7-8 and TRBJ1-1; TRBD1 is a possible D gene (6 bases). This CDR3 has 13 amino acids. The V gene's germline CDR1 is SGHVS and CDR2 FQNEAQ. Trimming pared 5 bases from V and 3 bases from J, leaving 10 bases between. CDR3: CASSQTGYTEAFF. Here the CDR3 DNA reads TGTGCCAGCAGCCAGACAGGATACACTGAAGCTTTCTTT.

V is TRBV5-1 and J is TRBJ1-4; weak D call: TRBD1 (6 bases). The V gene's germline CDR1 is SGHRS and CDR2 YFSETQ. The CDR3 extends over 15 amino acids. Trimming removed 5 bases from V and 3 bases from J, with 14 bases in between. CDR3 coding DNA: TGCGCCAGCAGTCTTATACAGGGCCCTAATGAAAAACTGTTTTTT. Its translation is CASSLIQGPNEKLFF.

The V and J genes are TRBV20-1 and TRBJ2-3; TRBD1 might be the D (5 bases). The CDR3 has 11 residues. V was trimmed by 5 bases and J by 4 bases, leaving 7 bases between them. Looked up from germline, CDR1 is DFQATT and CDR2 is SNEGSKA (reference sequence). The CDR3 reads CSAGRADTQYF. As DNA, the CDR3 is TGCAGTGCTGGCAGGGCAGATACGCAGTATTTT.

V is TRBV9 and J is TRBJ2-1, with D possibly TRBD1 on 5 matching bases. Germline CDR1 is SGDLS and CDR2 is YYNGEE. The CDR3 extends over 18 amino acids. The V end was cut by 3 bases, the J end by 0 bases, with 19 bases between. CDR3: CASSAGPIRAGSYNEQFF. The CDR3 DNA sequence: TGTGCCAGCAGCGCTGGTCCGATCAGGGCAGGCTCCTACAATGAGCAGTTCTTC.

This chain joins TRBV2 and TRBJ1-2, with D perhaps matching TRBD1 (6 bases). CDR3 size: 11 residues. V lost 8 bases and J 12 bases, leaving 16 bases between the germline ends. The germline gives CDR1 SNHLY, CDR2 FYNNEI. CDR3 residues: CASASDRIHTF. DNA of the CDR3: TGTGCCAGCGCCTCGGACAGAATCCACACCTTC.

The V gene is TRBV7-8, the J gene TRBJ2-1, with D hard to call. The CDR3 runs to 15 residues. V was shortened by 7 bases and J by 5 bases, with 18 bases between the two germline ends. Germline loops: CDR1 SGHVS, CDR2 FQNEAQ. The CDR3 spells CASIRMGTTNNEQFF. In nucleotides, the CDR3 is TGTGCCAGCATCCGGATGGGCACGACCAACAATGAGCAGTTCTTC.

The genes are TRBV5-4 and TRBJ2-5; D might be TRBD2 (7 bases). Trimming left V 4 bases short and J 5 bases short, with 21 bases between. In germline, CDR1 is SGHNT, CDR2 YYREEE (reference sequence). This CDR3 comprises 16 residues. The DNA of the CDR3 is TGTGCCAGCAGCCGAGAAGGGGGGGCCCCCGGGGAGACCCAGTACTTC. Translating it yields CASSREGGAPGETQYF.

The rearrangement joins TRBV7-8 to TRBJ1-1; 8 bases are shared with TRBD1. This CDR3 has 16 amino acids. Trimming took 0 bases from V and 2 from J; bases not matched to a gene: 5. Germline V gives CDR1 SGHVS, CDR2 FQNEAQ. CDR3 DNA: TGTGCCAGCAGCTTAGCGCCGGGACAGGCTAACACTGAAGCTTTCTTT. Protein: CASSLAPGQANTEAFF.

The chain employs TRBV9 and TRBJ2-2; 10 nucleotides align to TRBD1. The V and J ends lost 3 bases and 1 base, in that order; junction bases with no gene match: 15. The CDR3 extends over 20 amino acids. Germline lookup yields CDR1 SGDLS and CDR2 YYNGEE. The CDR3 is CASSGSRDRGGYLNTGELFF. The CDR3 nucleotides read TGTGCCAGCAGCGGGAGCCGGGACAGGGGAGGATACTTGAACACCGGGGAGCTGTTTTTT.